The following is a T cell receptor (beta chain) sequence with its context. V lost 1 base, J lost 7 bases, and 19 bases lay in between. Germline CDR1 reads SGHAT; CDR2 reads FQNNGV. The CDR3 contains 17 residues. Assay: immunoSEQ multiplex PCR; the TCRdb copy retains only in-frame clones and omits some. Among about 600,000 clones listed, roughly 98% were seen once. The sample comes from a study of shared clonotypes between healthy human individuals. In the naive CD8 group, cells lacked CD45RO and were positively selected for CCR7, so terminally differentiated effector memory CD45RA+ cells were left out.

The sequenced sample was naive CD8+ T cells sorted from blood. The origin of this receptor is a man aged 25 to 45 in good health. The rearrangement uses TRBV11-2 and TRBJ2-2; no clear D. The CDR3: CASSLGRPTVPDGELFF. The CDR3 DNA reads TGTGCCAGCAGCTTAGGAAGGCCTACCGTCCCAGACGGGGAGCTGTTTTTT. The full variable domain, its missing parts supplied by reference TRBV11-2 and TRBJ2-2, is EAGVAQSPRYKIIEKRQSVAFWCNPISGHATLYWYQQILGQGPKLLIQFQNNGVVDDSQLPKDRFSAERLKGVDSTLKIQPAKLEDSAVYLCASSLGRPTVPDGELFFGEGSRLTVL.